This passage covers 23 T cell receptor beta chains from one sample sequenced in a study of cytomegalovirus exposure and HLA in healthy donors. The PCR employed 60 Vbeta primers together with 13 Jbeta primers. Profiling relied on immunoSEQ multiplex PCR, and the TCRdb table lists in-frame clones only, not all of them. The sample holds 95,000 to 150,000 clones, about 76% seen once. Material for sequencing was PBMCs. The source of these receptors is a woman aged 60-70 years in good health and CMV-seropositive.

This clone was seen a handful of times. V usage is TRBV11-1 and J usage is TRBJ2-2, with TRBD1 matching over 7 bases. Germline V lookup: CDR1 SGHAT, CDR2 FQDESV (reference sequence). With V trimmed by 5 bases and J by 4 bases, 4 bases remained unmatched. The CDR3 extends over 14 amino acids. DNA for the CDR3: TGTGCCAGCAGCGCCGCAGGGGGCACCGGGGAGCTGTTTTTT. Its protein is CASSAAGGTGELFF.

This clone was recorded a few times. CDR3 protein: CASNPRDRVYGYTF. CDR3 in DNA: TGTGCCAGTAACCCCCGGGACAGGGTCTATGGCTACACCTTC. V is TRBV19 and J is TRBJ1-2, with TRBD1 matching over 9 bases. This CDR3 is 14 amino acids long. V was clipped by 7 bases and J by 4 bases; unmatched bases: 7. The germline CDR1 and CDR2 sequences are LNHDA and SQIVND (reference sequence).

This clone was seen just once. Germline and junction disagree at one end, which may indicate a read error. The chain recombines TRBV7-7 with TRBJ2-1, with D tentatively TRBD1 (6 bases). This CDR3 is built from 14 residues. The germline V gene encodes CDR1 SSHAT and CDR2 FNYEAQ (reference sequence). The DNA for the CDR3 is TGTGCTAGCAGCTTAGCAAGGACAGACAATGAGCAGTTCTTC. Translation: CASSLARTDNEQFF.

The chain has TRBV30 and TRBJ1-4; 10 bases are shared with TRBD1. The V gene's germline CDR1 is GTSNPN and CDR2 SVGIG (reference sequence). The CDR3 is made up of 14 amino acids. The V gene end was trimmed by 8 bases and the J gene end by 1 base; junction bases not matched to a gene: 4. CDR3 nucleotide sequence: TGTGCCGCCCGGGACAGGGGAACTAATGAAAAACTGTTTTTT. Translation gives CAARDRGTNEKLFF.

CDR3 in amino acids: CASSYSGAGGYEQYF. The CDR3 DNA reads as TGTGCCAGCAGTTACTCGGGGGCGGGGGGCTACGAGCAGTACTTC. V is TRBV6-5 and J is TRBJ2-7, with 8 bases aligning to TRBD2. Losses at the gene ends were 0 bases for V and 3 bases for J; bases not matched to a gene: 4. In germline, CDR1 is MNHEY, CDR2 SVGAGI. CDR3 size: 15 residues.

This chain joins TRBV6-5 and TRBJ2-7; 8 bases are shared with TRBD1. This CDR3 has 14 amino acids. Trimming took 5 bases from V and 2 from J; bases not matched to a gene: 5. In germline, CDR1 is MNHEY, CDR2 SVGAGI. CDR3 residues: CASSIQQGAYEQYF. The CDR3, as DNA: TGTGCCAGCAGTATCCAACAGGGGGCCTACGAGCAGTACTTC.

The chain couples TRBV7-2 to TRBJ1-1, with 9 bases aligning to TRBD1. The CDR3 runs 13 residues. The V segment lost 6 bases and the J segment 9 bases; nucleotides outside the gene matches: 8. Germline values: CDR1 SGHTA, CDR2 FQGNSA. The CDR3 region is CASSTGQGLQAFF. DNA for the CDR3: TGTGCCAGCAGTACCGGACAGGGGCTGCAAGCTTTCTTT.

This rearrangement joins TRBV2 to TRBJ2-2, with TRBD2 matching 7 bases. CDR3 length: 14 residues. V dropped 8 bases and J dropped 4; count of bases not matched to a gene: 7. From germline, CDR1 is SNHLY and CDR2 FYNNEI. The CDR3 nucleotides read TGTGCCAGCTCCTGGACTAGTAGCACCGGGGAGCTGTTTTTT. Translation: CASSWTSSTGELFF. Based on the CDR3 plus reference TRBV2 and TRBJ2-2, the full variable domain is EPEVTQTPSHQVTQMGQEVILRCVPISNHLYFYWYRQILGQKVEFLVSFYNNEISEKSEIFDDQFSVERPDGSNFTLKIRSTKLEDSAMYFCASSWTSSTGELFFGEGSRLTVL.

A remark on this clone: This is likely a read error, given that the CDR3 carries no conserved phenylalanine or tryptophan at its end. The chain couples TRBV9 to TRBJ1-2; no firm D call. The CDR3 is 13 residues long. V gave up 4 bases and J gave up 4 bases, with 11 bases separating them. Germline-derived CDR1 and CDR2 are SGDLS and YYNGEE. Written as DNA, the CDR3 is TGTGCCAGCAGCTCCAACGGAGCCTATGGCTACACCCTC. The encoded protein is CASSSNGAYGYTL.

This clone was seen a single time. The chain links TRBV30 to TRBJ1-5; a possible D gene is TRBD1 (6 bases). Trimming removed 3 bases at V and 2 bases at J, with 8 bases between. Germline CDR1 reads GTSNPN; CDR2 reads SVGIG (reference sequence). The CDR3 runs 13 residues. CDR3 sequence reads: CAWSGQRNQPQHF. CDR3 in DNA: TGTGCCTGGAGCGGACAGCGCAATCAGCCCCAGCATTTT.

Details on this clone: The same CDR3 also results from other DNA sequences found in this sample. The rearrangement links TRBV18 to TRBJ2-3, with TRBD1 matching over 7 bases. The germline CDR1 and CDR2 sequences are KGHSH and LQKENI. The CDR3 sequence is 14 residues long. The V and J ends lost 2 bases and 1 base, in that order; junction bases with no gene match: 0. As DNA, the CDR3 is TGTGCCAGCTCACCAACAGGGGGCACAGATACGCAGTATTTT. Protein sequence: CASSPTGGTDTQYF.

This clone was found once. The rearrangement uses TRBV6-1 and TRBJ2-1; 8 bases are shared with TRBD1. Losses at the gene ends were 8 bases for V and 6 bases for J; bases not matched to a gene: 9. Germline V gene lookup returns CDR1 MNHNS and CDR2 SASEGT. The CDR3 has 14 residues. In nucleotides, the CDR3 is TGTGCCAGCGGACAGGGAAGCTTTGTCAATGAGCAGTTCTTC. It yields the protein CASGQGSFVNEQFF.

The chain is built from TRBV4-2 and TRBJ1-5, with no clear D. The CDR3 has 15 residues. CDR1 is LGHNA and CDR2 is YNFKEQ in the germline V gene. V dropped 0 bases and J dropped 0 bases, with 6 bases sitting between them. The CDR3 sequence is CASSQEHYSNQPQHF. The CDR3 bases are TGTGCCAGCAGCCAAGAACACTATAGCAATCAGCCCCAGCATTTT.

V usage is TRBV7-9 and J usage is TRBJ2-5; weak D call: TRBD1 (5 bases). V lost 1 base, J lost 9 bases, and 18 bases lay in between. This CDR3 spans 15 amino acids. Germline-derived CDR1 and CDR2 are SEHNR and FQNEAQ (reference sequence). CDR3 residues: CASSLGGEGFKAQYF. CDR3 coding DNA: TGTGCCAGCAGCTTAGGGGGCGAAGGATTCAAAGCCCAGTACTTC.

This chain joins TRBV5-1 and TRBJ2-7; D not resolved. The V and J ends lost 3 bases and 5 bases respectively, with 18 bases between them. Germline assignment: CDR1 SGHRS and CDR2 YFSETQ. This CDR3 region has 15 residues. The CDR3 sequence: CASSSGQKPYDEQYF. The CDR3 nucleotides read TGCGCCAGCAGCTCAGGCCAGAAGCCCTACGACGAGCAGTACTTC.

This chain joins TRBV9 and TRBJ1-6; TRBD1 matches at 8 bases. The V and J ends lost 6 bases and 6 bases, in that order; junction bases with no gene match: 5. Looked up from germline, CDR1 is SGDLS and CDR2 is YYNGEE. The CDR3 covers 14 residues. CDR3 in DNA: TGTGCCAGCACCAGGGACAGGAGTAATTCACCCCTCCACTTT. Residues: CASTRDRSNSPLHF.

This chain links TRBV12-5 with TRBJ2-7; D is perhaps TRBD1 (5 bases). V shed 6 bases and J shed 0 bases, with 12 bases lying between them. The germline gives CDR1 LGHNT, CDR2 FRNRAP. The CDR3 is made up of 14 amino acids. CDR3 sequence (DNA): TGTGCTAGTGGCCCACAGGTCCTCTCCTACGAGCAGTACTTC. This encodes CASGPQVLSYEQYF.

V usage is TRBV6-5 and J usage is TRBJ1-6; 7 positions match TRBD1. V lost 6 bases and J lost 10; bases outside the gene matches: 6. The CDR3 is made up of 13 amino acids. Per germline, CDR1 MNHEY and CDR2 SVGAGI. CDR3 DNA sequence: TGTGCCAGCAGACCGACAGGGCCCTCACCCCTCCACTTT. Translated: CASRPTGPSPLHF.

The gene calls are TRBV7-9 and TRBJ2-7, with D uncertain. CDR3 size: 13 residues. V was cut by 7 bases and J by 4 bases, with 14 bases left in between. Looked up from germline, CDR1 is SEHNR and CDR2 is FQNEAQ (reference sequence). CDR3: CASTSGLFYEQYF. CDR3 nucleotides: TGTGCCAGCACTTCAGGTCTATTTTACGAGCAGTACTTC.

The chain uses TRBV6-6 and TRBJ2-3; 7 bases fit TRBD1. The CDR3 totals 12 residues. Germline CDR1 is MNHNY and CDR2 is SVGAGI (reference sequence). Trimming cost V 9 bases and J 5 bases; bases outside gene matches: 5. CDR3 bases: TGTGCCAGTGACAGGGCGAGAGATACGCAGTATTTT. Its translation: CASDRARDTQYF.

The table lists this clone with many counts. The chain recombines TRBV19 with TRBJ2-7; 11 bases are a match to TRBD1. The V gene end was trimmed by 9 bases and the J gene end by 4 bases; junction bases not matched to a gene: 2. Germline V gives CDR1 LNHDA, CDR2 SQIVND (reference sequence). CDR3 length equals 12 residues. In DNA form, the CDR3 reads TGTGCCAGCGGGACAGGGGGGTACGAGCAGTACTTC. Its protein product is CASGTGGYEQYF.

The rearrangement links TRBV5-8 to TRBJ1-1; 9 positions match TRBD1. CDR1 and CDR2 (germline): SGHTS, YDEGEE. The CDR3 has 15 amino acids. Germline trimming cut 3 bases from V and 2 bases from J; bases unmatched to any gene: 5. CDR3 sequence reads: CASSSPGQGNTEAFF. Written as DNA, the CDR3 is TGTGCCAGCAGCTCACCGGGACAGGGTAACACTGAAGCTTTCTTT.

The chain joins TRBV4-1 to TRBJ2-5; TRBD1 aligns across 8 bases. Germline lookup yields CDR1 MGHRA and CDR2 YSYEKL. The trim removed 3 bases at V and 4 bases at J, leaving 7 bases unmatched. There are 15 residues in the CDR3. The CDR3 is CASSHDTGGRETQYF. The CDR3 DNA sequence: TGCGCCAGCAGCCATGATACAGGGGGACGAGAGACCCAGTACTTC.